A single sample is the source of the 21 T cell receptor beta chains below, sequenced in a study of metastatic and nonmetastatic thyroid tumors. All patients were treatment-naive before thyroid surgery. TCRdb re-called the PCR reads with MiXCR. This sample has about 27,000 clones, with roughly 15% found just once. Sequenced input: blood. The receptors originated from a male donor with papillary thyroid cancer or a benign thyroid nodule (not recorded which). Some clones in this sample may be carry-over from other donors' samples.

Ten or more counts support this clone. The chain joins TRBV19 to TRBJ2-1; D is possibly TRBD2 (5 bases). Deletions cut 6 bases from V and 5 bases from J, with 11 bases between. The CDR3 contains 13 residues. The germline V gene encodes CDR1 LNHDA and CDR2 SQIVND (reference sequence). The CDR3 region is CASRRVGDNEQFF. The DNA for the CDR3 is TGTGCCAGTAGGAGGGTCGGGGACAATGAGCAGTTCTTC. The variable domain in full, completed from reference TRBV19 and TRBJ2-1, reads DGGITQSPKYLFRKEGQNVTLSCEQNLNHDAMYWYRQDPGQGLRLIYYSQIVNDFQKGDIAEGYSVSREKKESFPLTVTSAQKNPTAFYLCASRRVGDNEQFFGPGTRLTVL.

This clone was counted many times. The chain has TRBV19 and TRBJ2-1; no clear D gene. Trimming removed 2 bases at V and 0 bases at J, with 8 bases between. Germline assignment: CDR1 LNHDA and CDR2 SQIVND (reference sequence). CDR3 size: 15 residues. CDR3 in DNA: TGTGCCAGTAGTATAAAGGCAAGCTCCTACAATGAGCAGTTCTTC. As protein: CASSIKASSYNEQFF. The complete variable domain, with remaining parts taken from reference TRBV19 and TRBJ2-1, reads DGGITQSPKYLFRKEGQNVTLSCEQNLNHDAMYWYRQDPGQGLRLIYYSQIVNDFQKGDIAEGYSVSREKKESFPLTVTSAQKNPTAFYLCASSIKASSYNEQFFGPGTRLTVL.

This clone was seen at least ten times. The chain joins TRBV2 to TRBJ1-4, with 9 bases lining up with TRBD1. The germline CDR1 and CDR2 sequences are SNHLY and FYNNEI. The J segment lost 8 bases and the V segment lost 8 bases, leaving 12 bases of the junction unmatched. The CDR3 sequence is 15 residues long. The CDR3 loop reads CASSILQGAREKLFF. The CDR3, as DNA: TGTGCCAGCTCCATACTACAGGGGGCCAGGGAAAAACTGTTTTTT.

This clone has a count of ten or more. As DNA, the CDR3 is TGTGCCAGCAGTGAAGAGGAGGGTAGGGGATGGGCTATGCACACTGAAGCTTTCTTT. Translating gives CASSEEEGRGWAMHTEAFF. This rearrangement joins TRBV2 to TRBJ1-1; D perhaps matches TRBD1 (5 bases). Germline assignment: CDR1 SNHLY and CDR2 FYNNEI. V lost 1 base and J 3 bases, leaving 24 bases between the germline ends. This CDR3 spans 19 amino acids.

This clone has ten or more counts. The chain links TRBV6-1 to TRBJ1-1; D is perhaps TRBD1 (5 bases). Germline lookup yields CDR1 MNHNS and CDR2 SASEGT. V gave up 7 bases and J gave up 5 bases, with 17 bases separating them. The CDR3 loop spans 14 amino acids. CDR3 residues: CASNEAGHRTEAFF. CDR3 DNA: TGTGCCAGCAATGAGGCAGGGCATAGGACTGAAGCTTTCTTT.

This clone was detected many times. The chain combines TRBV20-1 with TRBJ2-5, with D tentatively TRBD2 (6 bases). Germline V CDR1 and CDR2: DFQATT, SNEGSKA (reference sequence). The CDR3 runs to 16 residues. The germline V and J ends were trimmed by 0 bases and 2 bases, with 16 bases remaining between them. This CDR3 reads CSARDPRGSGQETQYF. CDR3 coding DNA: TGCAGTGCTAGAGATCCGCGGGGAAGCGGGCAAGAGACCCAGTACTTC.

The chain links TRBV3-1 to TRBJ2-1; TRBD2 matches at 9 bases. V lost 6 bases and J lost 4; bases outside the gene matches: 4. CDR3 size: 14 residues. CDR1 and CDR2 from the germline V gene are LGHDT and YNNKEL (reference sequence). The CDR3 loop is CASRESGRYNEQFF. The CDR3 bases are TGTGCCAGCAGGGAGAGCGGGAGGTACAATGAGCAGTTCTTC.

The V and J genes are TRBV28 and TRBJ1-2; D unclear. The CDR3 sequence is 15 residues long. CDR1 MDHEN and CDR2 SYDVKM come from the germline V gene. V was clipped by 4 bases and J by 4 bases, with 16 bases between them. The CDR3 DNA reads as TGTGCCAGCAGTTCGAACGGAGGTTATGGCTATGGCTACACCTTC. It translates to CASSSNGGYGYGYTF.

The CDR3: CSARGTSGRAGTDTQYF. CDR3 nucleotides: TGCAGTGCTAGAGGGACTAGCGGGAGGGCGGGCACAGATACGCAGTATTTT. The rearrangement uses TRBV20-1 and TRBJ2-3; 15 positions agree with TRBD2. The V gene's germline CDR1 is DFQATT and CDR2 SNEGSKA (reference sequence). The CDR3 has 17 residues. After removal of 1 base from V and 1 base from J, the junction contained 3 bases not matched to a gene.

This clone has a count of ten or more. CDR3 coding DNA: TGTGCCACCAGTGATTCCCAAGTTTCGAACACTGAAGCTTTCTTT. It translates to CATSDSQVSNTEAFF. V is TRBV24-1 and J is TRBJ1-1; D gene uncertain. V was pared by 2 bases and J by 1 base, with 10 bases between. This CDR3 region has 15 residues. Germline values: CDR1 KGHDR, CDR2 SFDVKD.

At least ten counts were recorded for this clone. The V gene is TRBV3-1, the J gene TRBJ1-1; D gene uncertain. The CDR3 loop spans 13 amino acids. The germline V gene encodes CDR1 LGHDT and CDR2 YNNKEL (reference sequence). The germline V and J ends were trimmed by 4 bases and 6 bases, with 12 bases remaining between them. For the CDR3, the DNA is TGTGCCAGCAGCCCGAAGGGATCCGCTGAAGCTTTCTTT. Its protein product is CASSPKGSAEAFF.

This clone has a count of ten or more. The rearrangement links TRBV24-1 to TRBJ2-5; a possible D gene is TRBD2 (6 bases). The CDR3 has 18 residues. CDR1 is KGHDR, CDR2 SFDVKD, per germline. V lost 6 bases and J lost 0, with 22 bases in between. CDR3 nucleotides: TGTGCCACCAGTTCCCCCCGGGGGAGCGGGCCGTACCAAGAGACCCAGTACTTC. This sequence encodes CATSSPRGSGPYQETQYF.

This clone was seen repeatedly, ten times or more. This sequence joins TRBV7-2 and TRBJ1-1; D unresolved. The CDR3 covers 15 residues. The V end was cut by 1 base, the J end by 1 base, with 10 bases between. CDR1 is SGHTA and CDR2 is FQGNSA in the germline V gene. CDR3 in amino acids: CASSLERFRNTEAFF. The CDR3 region has the DNA TGTGCCAGCAGCTTAGAGCGGTTCAGGAACACTGAAGCTTTCTTT. The complete variable domain, with remaining parts taken from reference TRBV7-2 and TRBJ1-1, reads GAGVSQSPSNKVTEKGKDVELRCDPISGHTALYWYRQSLGQGLEFLIYFQGNSAPDKSGLPSDRFSAERTGGSVSTLTIQRTQQEDSAVYLCASSLERFRNTEAFFGQGTRLTVV.

This clone has just a few counts. The chain recombines TRBV19 with TRBJ1-4, with TRBD1 matching over 8 bases. Germline V CDR1 and CDR2: LNHDA, SQIVND (reference sequence). The trim removed 3 bases at V and 3 bases at J, leaving 3 bases unmatched. There are 15 residues in the CDR3. CDR3 sequence (DNA): TGTGCCAGTAGTATGACAGGGGTGGCTAATGAAAAACTGTTTTTT. Its translation: CASSMTGVANEKLFF. The full variable domain, rest sourced from reference TRBV19 and TRBJ1-4, is DGGITQSPKYLFRKEGQNVTLSCEQNLNHDAMYWYRQDPGQGLRLIYYSQIVNDFQKGDIAEGYSVSREKKESFPLTVTSAQKNPTAFYLCASSMTGVANEKLFFGSGTQLSVL.

This clone was counted at least ten times. CDR3 nucleotide sequence: TGTGCCACCAGTGATCACGCCTTCTACGAGCAGTACTTC. It encodes CATSDHAFYEQYF. V is TRBV24-1 and J is TRBJ2-7; D is ambiguous. Germline CDR1 reads KGHDR; CDR2 reads SFDVKD. Trimming removed 3 bases from V and 3 bases from J, with 8 bases in between. This CDR3 is 13 amino acids long.

This clone was counted ten times or more. J is TRBJ2-3 and V is TRBV7-2, with 9 nucleotides matching TRBD2. Germline V lookup: CDR1 SGHTA, CDR2 FQGNSA. The length of the CDR3 is 16 residues. Unmatched junction bases numbered 5, after V lost 3 bases and J lost 1 base. CDR3 in DNA: TGTGCCAGCAGCTTGAGCGGGGGGTCGGGCACAGATACGCAGTATTTT. The encoded protein is CASSLSGGSGTDTQYF.

V usage is TRBV20-1 and J usage is TRBJ2-5; tentatively, D is TRBD1 (6 bases). The CDR3 consists of 18 residues. Germline V CDR1 and CDR2: DFQATT, SNEGSKA (reference sequence). V lost 3 bases and J 1 base, leaving 24 bases between the germline ends. The DNA for the CDR3 is TGCAGTGCTAGCCCACAGGGATATATTCGGGGTGCCCAAGAGACCCAGTACTTC. Its protein product is CSASPQGYIRGAQETQYF.

This clone was observed many times. A much more abundant neighbour one base away suggests this may be a read error. Other nucleotide sequences in the sample specify the same CDR3. The chain has TRBV10-3 and TRBJ1-6, with 8 nucleotides matching TRBD1. The junction had 9 bases not matched to a gene; V was cut back by 4 bases and J by 10 bases. CDR3 length: 15 amino acids. Germline V CDR1 and CDR2: ENHRY, SYGVKD. This CDR3 reads CAISVRTGPDSPLHF. The CDR3 DNA is TGTGCCATCAGTGTCAGGACAGGGCCGGACTCACCCCTCCACTTT.

In this sample, this clone turned up many times. The genes are TRBV14 and TRBJ2-1, with D maybe TRBD2 (5 bases). CDR3 size: 11 residues. Trimming shortened V by 7 bases and J by 10 bases, and 11 bases separated the two germline ends. CDR1 is SGHDN and CDR2 is FVKESK in the germline V gene. In DNA, the CDR3 is TGTGCCAGCACCCGGTCGGGAGAGCAGTTCTTC. Encoded protein: CASTRSGEQFF.

This sequence joins TRBV12-3 or TRBV12-4 and TRBJ1-1; D may be TRBD1 (5 bases). The ends were cut back, 7 bases at V and 8 bases at J, with 11 bases in the middle. The CDR3 sequence is 11 residues long. The CDR3 spells CASNSKGEAFF. CDR3 nucleotides: TGTGCCAGCAACTCGAAGGGGGAAGCTTTCTTT.

At least ten counts were recorded for this clone. The rearrangement uses TRBV5-5 and TRBJ1-5, with D uncertain. The CDR3 covers 15 residues. CDR1 is SGHKS and CDR2 is YYEKEE in the germline V gene (reference sequence). Between the trimmed V and J ends, which lost 0 bases and 9 bases, there was a span of 16 bases. Here the CDR3 reads CASSLEGLSSSPQHF. CDR3 coding DNA: TGTGCCAGCAGCTTGGAGGGTTTATCCTCCTCGCCCCAGCATTTT.